The 6 T cell receptor beta chains given below trace back to one sample, sequenced in a study of blood T cell repertoires in COVID-19. The method was immunoSEQ multiplex PCR; TCRdb's version includes in-frame clones alone and lacks a portion of them. The sample has 250,000 to 300,000 clones, about 90% seen once. What was sequenced was peripheral blood. These receptors were obtained from a woman in her forties or fifties who had recovered from COVID-19.

The J gene is TRBJ1-1, the V gene TRBV30; 8 nucleotides align to TRBD1. The ends lost 3 bases at V and 4 bases at J; junction bases unmatched: 4. Germline-derived CDR1 and CDR2 are GTSNPN and SVGIG (reference sequence). The CDR3 runs to 13 residues. CDR3 in amino acids: CAWRLQGATEAFF. In DNA, the CDR3 is TGTGCCTGGAGGCTCCAGGGGGCCACTGAAGCTTTCTTT.

V and J are TRBV27 and TRBJ2-7; 8 positions agree with TRBD2. J gave up 4 bases and V 2 bases, and 16 bases lay outside the gene matches. The CDR3 runs 18 residues. The germline V gene encodes CDR1 MNHEY and CDR2 SMNVEV (reference sequence). CDR3 in amino acids: CASSLRVGVRAGVYEQYF. The CDR3 nucleotides read TGTGCCAGCAGTTTACGGGTCGGGGTTCGAGCGGGAGTGTACGAGCAGTACTTC.

The chain couples TRBV5-1 to TRBJ2-7; D is uncertain. CDR3 length: 13 amino acids. In germline, CDR1 is SGHRS, CDR2 YFSETQ. V shed 4 bases and J shed 4 bases, with 12 bases lying between them. Written as DNA, the CDR3 is TGCGCCAGCAGCCCTGACTGGATTTACGAGCAGTACTTC. As protein: CASSPDWIYEQYF. Complete variable domain (other parts from reference TRBV5-1 and TRBJ2-7): KAGVTQTPRYLIKTRGQQVTLSCSPISGHRSVSWYQQTPGQGLQFLFEYFSETQRNKGNFPGRFSGRQFSNSRSEMNVSTLELGDSALYLCASSPDWIYEQYFGPGTRLTVT.

The chain joins TRBV29-1 to TRBJ2-2; 7 bases map to TRBD1. Germline trimming cut 2 bases from V and 1 base from J; bases unmatched to any gene: 4. Germline CDR1 is SQVTM and CDR2 is ANQGSEA. This CDR3 has 15 amino acids. DNA for the CDR3: TGCAGCGTTGAAAGGCGGACAGGGAACACCGGGGAGCTGTTTTTT. It is translated as CSVERRTGNTGELFF.

The rearrangement joins TRBV6-5 to TRBJ2-1, with D maybe TRBD1 (6 bases). The germline gives CDR1 MNHEY, CDR2 SVGAGI. CDR3 length: 12 residues. V was pared by 5 bases and J by 15 bases, with 17 bases between. CDR3 DNA sequence: TGTGCCAGCAGTATAACAGGGCTTTTCTGGTTCTTC. It yields the protein CASSITGLFWFF.

This chain links TRBV6-6 with TRBJ1-2, with a weak D call TRBD1 (5 bases). This CDR3 is built from 13 residues. Looked up from germline, CDR1 is MNHNY and CDR2 is SVGAGI (reference sequence). Trimming removed 7 bases at V and 5 bases at J, with 14 bases between. The DNA of the CDR3 is TGTGCCAGCACGAGTAGGGGCCGTTATGGCTACACCTTC. It codes for CASTSRGRYGYTF.